The 7 T cell receptor beta chains given below trace back to one sample, sequenced in a study of B cell selection in AIRE deficiency. Regulatory T cells were sorted as CD4+CD25hiCD127low/negative. The table came from immunoSEQ multiplex PCR; TCRdb's copy has only in-frame clones and leaves some out. The sample lists 11,000 to 15,000 clones, about 93% seen once, with more than 0.85% in the top ten. The sample consisted of Tregs sorted from PBMCs. Every receptor here comes from a human donor with AIRE deficiency.

This chain uses TRBV4-3 with TRBJ2-5, with 8 positions matching TRBD2. The CDR3 has 16 residues. V was clipped by 1 base and J by 3 bases; unmatched bases: 7. Germline V lookup: CDR1 LGHNA, CDR2 YSLEER. CDR3 region: CASSQGPTSVKETQYF. CDR3 nucleotide sequence: TGCGCCAGCAGCCAAGGGCCGACTAGCGTAAAAGAGACCCAGTACTTC.

The count of this clone is one. The V gene is TRBV29-1, the J gene TRBJ2-2; no definite D call. Germline V gene lookup returns CDR1 SQVTM and CDR2 ANQGSEA. This CDR3 spans 14 amino acids. The V end was cut by 6 bases, the J end by 4 bases, with 15 bases between. CDR3 sequence: CSVRVVKGTGELFF. For the CDR3, the DNA is TGCAGCGTGCGTGTAGTCAAGGGCACCGGGGAGCTGTTTTTT.

J is TRBJ2-5 and V is TRBV27, with 10 bases aligning to TRBD2. With V trimmed by 0 bases and J by 7 bases, 2 bases remained unmatched. The germline CDR1 and CDR2 sequences are MNHEY and SMNVEV (reference sequence). CDR3 length: 14 residues. The CDR3 loop is CASSLSSGRLTQYF. The CDR3, as DNA: TGTGCCAGCAGTTTATCTAGCGGGAGGTTGACCCAGTACTTC.

The chain uses TRBV5-1 and TRBJ1-5; D possibly corresponds to TRBD1 (6 bases). CDR3 length equals 13 residues. Germline V gene lookup returns CDR1 SGHRS and CDR2 YFSETQ. V lost 4 bases and J 6 bases, leaving 11 bases between the germline ends. CDR3 DNA: TGCGCCAGCAGCCCCTTACAGGGTCAGCCCCAGCATTTT. It codes for CASSPLQGQPQHF.

The CDR3 sequence is CASSSPYPGTSGETQYF. The CDR3 nucleotides read TGTGCCAGCAGCTCACCCTATCCCGGGACCTCGGGGGAGACCCAGTACTTC. V and J are TRBV7-8 and TRBJ2-5, with D possibly called TRBD1 or TRBD2 (5 bases each). The V gene's germline CDR1 is SGHVS and CDR2 FQNEAQ. This CDR3 has 17 residues. Trimming left V 4 bases short and J 5 bases short, with 23 bases between.

V gene TRBV29-1 combines with J gene TRBJ2-2; D gene ambiguous. The CDR3 covers 18 residues. Germline V lookup: CDR1 SQVTM, CDR2 ANQGSEA. V was trimmed by 7 bases and J by 0 bases, leaving 24 bases between them. The CDR3 nucleotides are TGCAGCGCTTTGTACCGAAGTACAAGTTTCGCGAACACCGGGGAGCTGTTTTTT. Its protein product is CSALYRSTSFANTGELFF.

The CDR3 protein is CASSPPLSSLGFLSGTQYF. The CDR3 region has the DNA TGTGCCAGCTCACCACCTCTCTCCTCGTTGGGGTTCTTGTCGGGGACCCAGTACTTC. The chain couples TRBV18 to TRBJ2-5; no firm D call. CDR1 is KGHSH, CDR2 LQKENI, per germline. This CDR3 contains 19 residues. Trimming shortened V by 0 bases and J by 7 bases, and 27 bases separated the two germline ends.